Below, one T cell receptor (beta chain) is given with its context. This CDR3 is 13 amino acids long. Between the trimmed V and J ends, which lost 5 bases and 6 bases, there was a span of 11 bases. Germline CDR1 reads SGHVS; CDR2 reads FQNEAQ. This entry comes from a study of blood T cell repertoires in COVID-19. Study background: T cells, B-cell-depleted T cells, or PBMCs supplied cDNA or gDNA.

Per the original data handling: Reference gene primer amplification gave estimated nucleated cell counts. Produced via immunoSEQ multiplex PCR; TCRdb's table is partial and in-frame only. Clone size and V and J calls were adopted from that table, with D and trimming inferred from the DNA. The data show 350,000 or so clones, about nine tenths seen once. Seattle-derived patients entered the study during active infection and were followed longitudinally. The origin of this receptor is a woman aged 55-69 years with COVID-19, enrolled during active disease. The sequenced material came from peripheral blood. V usage is TRBV7-8 and J usage is TRBJ2-1, with a tentative D call TRBD2 (6 bases). CDR3 amino acids: CASSPSGANEQFF. CDR3 bases: TGTGCCAGCAGCCCATCGGGAGCCAATGAGCAGTTCTTC.